The source of this TCR beta chain is a study of blood T cell repertoires in COVID-19. The count of this clone is one. TCRdb keeps only in-frame clones here, not all; method: immunoSEQ multiplex PCR. The sample lists approximately 290,000 clones, 80% to 90% seen once, with around 0.84% in the top ten. This CDR3 comprises 15 residues. The germline CDR1 and CDR2 sequences are MGHDK and SYGVNS. The V gene lost 1 base and the J gene lost 2 bases, with 8 bases spanning the gap. The sample comprised peripheral blood. The J gene is TRBJ1-4, the V gene TRBV25-1; tentative D call: TRBD1 (5 bases). This sequence originates from a man aged 25 to 45 with acute or convalescent COVID-19. The CDR3 here is CASSESGVTNEKLFF. The DNA of the CDR3 is TGTGCCAGCAGTGAATCGGGGGTGACTAATGAAAAACTGTTTTTT.